This T cell receptor (beta chain) emerged from a study of cytotoxic CD8 clonotypes in ibrutinib-treated CLL. Study in general: Among the samples, the mean was 255,043 productive templates and fewer than 95,000 productive rearrangements. The study's findings and limits: Sustained-remission and progressing patients were not sampled at matched times.

T cells were sequenced at a targeted depth of 1 in 200,000 to 1 in 1 million. The table came from immunoSEQ multiplex PCR; TCRdb's copy has only in-frame clones and leaves some out. Here the sample spans 160,000 or so clones, approximately 80% being singletons. The CDR3 spans 15 residues. Trimming removed 2 bases from V and 0 bases from J; junction bases left unmatched: 2. Germline lookup yields CDR1 ENHRY and CDR2 SYGVKD. On this clone: Its specificity is unknown.

The chain combines TRBV10-3 with TRBJ2-7, with 9 positions matching TRBD1. Sequences were derived from PBMCs, sampled after 24 months of ibrutinib treatment. The TCR was taken from a human donor with chronic lymphocytic leukemia. The CDR3: CAISEIQGASYEQYF. CDR3 nucleotide sequence: TGTGCCATCAGTGAGATACAGGGGGCCTCCTACGAGCAGTACTTC.